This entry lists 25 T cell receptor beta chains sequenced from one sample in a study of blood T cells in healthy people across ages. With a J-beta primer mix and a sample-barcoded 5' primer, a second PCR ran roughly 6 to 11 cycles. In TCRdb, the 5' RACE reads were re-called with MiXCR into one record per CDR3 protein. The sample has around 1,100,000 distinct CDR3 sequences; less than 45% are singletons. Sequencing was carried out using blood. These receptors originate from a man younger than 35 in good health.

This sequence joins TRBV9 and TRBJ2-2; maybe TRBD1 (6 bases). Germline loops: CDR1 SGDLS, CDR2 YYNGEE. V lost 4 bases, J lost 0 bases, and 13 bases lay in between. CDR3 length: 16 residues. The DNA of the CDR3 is TGTGCCAGCAGCATGTCCGGGACAACGAACACCGGGGAGCTGTTTTTT. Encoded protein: CASSMSGTTNTGELFF.

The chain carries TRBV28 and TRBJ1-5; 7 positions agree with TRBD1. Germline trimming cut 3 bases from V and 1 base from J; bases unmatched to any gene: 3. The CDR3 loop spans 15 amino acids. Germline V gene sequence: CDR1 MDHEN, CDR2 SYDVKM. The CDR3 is CASSFHRGSNQPQHF. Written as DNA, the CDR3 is TGTGCCAGCAGTTTCCACAGGGGAAGCAATCAGCCCCAGCATTTT.

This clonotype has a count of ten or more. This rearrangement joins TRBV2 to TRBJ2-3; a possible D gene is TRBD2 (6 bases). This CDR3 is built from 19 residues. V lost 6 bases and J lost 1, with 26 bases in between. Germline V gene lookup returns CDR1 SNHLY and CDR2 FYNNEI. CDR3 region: CASREWGGLRDTRTDTQYF. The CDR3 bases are TGTGCCAGCAGGGAGTGGGGAGGACTACGAGACACTCGCACAGATACGCAGTATTTT.

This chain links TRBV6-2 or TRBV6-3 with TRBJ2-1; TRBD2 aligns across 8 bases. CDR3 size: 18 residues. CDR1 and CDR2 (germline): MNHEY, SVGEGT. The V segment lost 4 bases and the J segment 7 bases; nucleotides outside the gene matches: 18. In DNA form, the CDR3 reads TGTGCCAGCAGTTTCTCGGGACTAGTTTCCTATAGAATGAATGAGCAGTTCTTC. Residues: CASSFSGLVSYRMNEQFF.

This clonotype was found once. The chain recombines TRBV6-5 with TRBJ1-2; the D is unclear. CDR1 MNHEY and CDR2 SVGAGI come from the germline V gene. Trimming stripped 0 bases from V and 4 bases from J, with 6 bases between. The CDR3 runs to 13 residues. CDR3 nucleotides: TGTGCCAGCAGTTACTCGTTCAGCTATGGCTACACCTTC. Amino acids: CASSYSFSYGYTF.

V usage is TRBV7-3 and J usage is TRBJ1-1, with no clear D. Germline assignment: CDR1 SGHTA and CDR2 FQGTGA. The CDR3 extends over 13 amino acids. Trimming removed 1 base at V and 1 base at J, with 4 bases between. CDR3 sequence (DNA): TGTGCCAGCAGCTTAAGCTGGAACACTGAAGCTTTCTTT. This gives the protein CASSLSWNTEAFF.

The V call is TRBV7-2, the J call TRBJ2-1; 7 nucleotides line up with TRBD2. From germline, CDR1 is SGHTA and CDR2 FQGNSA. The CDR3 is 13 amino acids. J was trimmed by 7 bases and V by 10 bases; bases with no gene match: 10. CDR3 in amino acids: CATMGGDLNEQFF. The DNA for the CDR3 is TGTGCCACAATGGGGGGGGACCTAAATGAGCAGTTCTTC.

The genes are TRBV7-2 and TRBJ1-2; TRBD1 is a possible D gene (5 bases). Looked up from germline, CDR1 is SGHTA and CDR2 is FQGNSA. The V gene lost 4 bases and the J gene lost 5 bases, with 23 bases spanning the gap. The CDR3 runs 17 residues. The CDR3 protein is CASSSTLQGLGWYGYTF. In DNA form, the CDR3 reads TGTGCCAGCAGCTCAACCCTCCAGGGTCTGGGCTGGTATGGCTACACCTTC.

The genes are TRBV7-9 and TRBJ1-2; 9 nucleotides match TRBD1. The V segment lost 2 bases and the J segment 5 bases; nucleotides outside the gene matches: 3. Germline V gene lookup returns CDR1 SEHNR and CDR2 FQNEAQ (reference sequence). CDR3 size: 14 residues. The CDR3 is CASSLLGTGYGYTF. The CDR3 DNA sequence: TGTGCCAGCAGCTTACTGGGGACAGGGTATGGCTACACCTTC.

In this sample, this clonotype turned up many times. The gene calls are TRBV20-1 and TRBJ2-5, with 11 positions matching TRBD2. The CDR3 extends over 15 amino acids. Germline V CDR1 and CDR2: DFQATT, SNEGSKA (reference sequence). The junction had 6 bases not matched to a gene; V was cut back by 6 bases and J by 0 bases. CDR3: CSAPGLAGNQETQYF. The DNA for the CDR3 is TGCAGTGCACCAGGACTAGCGGGCAACCAAGAGACCCAGTACTTC.

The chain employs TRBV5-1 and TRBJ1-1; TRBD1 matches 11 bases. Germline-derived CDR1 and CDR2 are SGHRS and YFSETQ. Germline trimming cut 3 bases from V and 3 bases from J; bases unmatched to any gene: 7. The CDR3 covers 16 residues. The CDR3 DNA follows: TGCGCCAGCAGCTCCGGGACAGGGGGTCGTTACACTGAAGCTTTCTTT. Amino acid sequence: CASSSGTGGRYTEAFF.

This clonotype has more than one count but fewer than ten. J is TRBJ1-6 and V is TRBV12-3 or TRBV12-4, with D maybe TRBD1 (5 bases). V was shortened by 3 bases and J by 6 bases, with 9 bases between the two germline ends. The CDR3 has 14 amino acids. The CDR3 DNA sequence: TGTGCCAGCAGTTTTGGACAAGTTAATTCACCCCTCCACTTT. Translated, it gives CASSFGQVNSPLHF.

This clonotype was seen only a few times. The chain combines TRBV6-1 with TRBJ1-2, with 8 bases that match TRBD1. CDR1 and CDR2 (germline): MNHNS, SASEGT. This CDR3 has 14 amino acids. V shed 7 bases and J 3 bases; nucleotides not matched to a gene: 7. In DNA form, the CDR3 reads TGTGCCAGCATCTATCCGGACAGGGACTATGGCTACACCTTC. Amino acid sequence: CASIYPDRDYGYTF.

CDR3 in amino acids: CASSQGGTTGDTQYF. The CDR3 coding sequence is TGCGCCAGCAGCCAAGGCGGGACTACGGGGGATACGCAGTATTTT. This chain connects TRBV4-1 to TRBJ2-3, with 7 bases matching TRBD2. CDR1 and CDR2 (germline): MGHRA, YSYEKL. After removal of 1 base from V and 6 bases from J, the junction contained 7 bases not matched to a gene. The CDR3 runs 15 residues.

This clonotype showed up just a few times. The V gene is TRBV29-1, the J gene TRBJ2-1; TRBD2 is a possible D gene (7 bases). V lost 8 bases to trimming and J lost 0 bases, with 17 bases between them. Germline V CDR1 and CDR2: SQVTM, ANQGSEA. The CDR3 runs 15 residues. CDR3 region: CSPTRGGGSYNEQFF. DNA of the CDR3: TGCAGCCCTACACGGGGAGGGGGCTCCTACAATGAGCAGTTCTTC.

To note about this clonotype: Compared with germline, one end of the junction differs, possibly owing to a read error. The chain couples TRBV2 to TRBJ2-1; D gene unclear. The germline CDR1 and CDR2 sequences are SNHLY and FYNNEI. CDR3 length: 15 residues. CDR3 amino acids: CASKRTITRNNEQIF. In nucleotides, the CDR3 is TGTGCCAGCAAGCGAACTATCACTCGAAACAATGAGCAGATCTTC.

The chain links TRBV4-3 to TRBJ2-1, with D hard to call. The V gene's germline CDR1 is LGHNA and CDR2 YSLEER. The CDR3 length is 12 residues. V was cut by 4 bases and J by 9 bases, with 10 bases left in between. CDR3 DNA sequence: TGCGCCAGCAGCCTGCGGCATGGTGAGCAGTTCTTC. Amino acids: CASSLRHGEQFF.

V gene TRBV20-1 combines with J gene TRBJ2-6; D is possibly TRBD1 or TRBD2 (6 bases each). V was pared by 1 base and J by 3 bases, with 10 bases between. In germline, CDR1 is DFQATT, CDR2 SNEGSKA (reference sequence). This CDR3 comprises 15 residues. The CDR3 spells CSARGRGVGANVLTF. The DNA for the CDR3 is TGCAGTGCTAGAGGGAGGGGGGTTGGGGCCAACGTCCTGACTTTC.

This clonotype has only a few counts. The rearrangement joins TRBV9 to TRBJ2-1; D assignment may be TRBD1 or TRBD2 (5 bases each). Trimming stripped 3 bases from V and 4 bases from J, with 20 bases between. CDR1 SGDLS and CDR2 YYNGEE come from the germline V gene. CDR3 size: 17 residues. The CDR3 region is CASSGGSDMDTYNEQFF. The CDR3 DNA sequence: TGTGCCAGCAGCGGAGGGTCGGACATGGACACTTACAATGAGCAGTTCTTC.

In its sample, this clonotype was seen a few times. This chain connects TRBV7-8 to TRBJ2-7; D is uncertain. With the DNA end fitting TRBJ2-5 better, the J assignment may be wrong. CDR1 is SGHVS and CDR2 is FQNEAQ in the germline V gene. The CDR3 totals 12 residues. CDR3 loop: CASSIIVETQYF. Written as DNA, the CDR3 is TGTGCCAGCAGCATTATTGTGGAGACCCAGTACTTC.

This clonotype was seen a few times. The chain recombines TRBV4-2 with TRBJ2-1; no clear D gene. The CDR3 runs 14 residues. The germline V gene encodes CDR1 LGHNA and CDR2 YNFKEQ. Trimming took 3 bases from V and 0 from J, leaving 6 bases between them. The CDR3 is CASSHPSSYNEQFF. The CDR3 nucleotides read TGTGCCAGCAGCCACCCAAGCTCCTACAATGAGCAGTTCTTC.

The CDR3 region has the DNA TGTGCCAGCAGTCCTTCCCCGCGGGGGACAGATACGCAGTATTTT. Its protein is CASSPSPRGTDTQYF. The V gene is TRBV6-5, the J gene TRBJ2-3; 7 bases match TRBD2. CDR3 length: 15 residues. Germline assignment: CDR1 MNHEY and CDR2 SVGAGI. Unmatched junction bases numbered 8, after V lost 5 bases and J lost 3 bases.

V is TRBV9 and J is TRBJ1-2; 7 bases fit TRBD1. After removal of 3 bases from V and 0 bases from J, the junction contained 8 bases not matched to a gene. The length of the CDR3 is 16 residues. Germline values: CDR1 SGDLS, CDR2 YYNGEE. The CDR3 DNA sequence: TGTGCCAGCAGCGAGGGGGCAGGCGCGGCTAACTATGGCTACACCTTC. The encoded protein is CASSEGAGAANYGYTF.

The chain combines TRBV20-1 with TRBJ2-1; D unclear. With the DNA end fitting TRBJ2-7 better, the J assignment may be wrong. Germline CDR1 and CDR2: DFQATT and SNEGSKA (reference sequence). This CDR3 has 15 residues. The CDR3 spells CSARVGRSSYNEQYF. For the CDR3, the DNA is TGCAGTGCTAGAGTGGGCCGGAGCTCCTACAATGAGCAGTACTTC.

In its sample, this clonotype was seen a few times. CDR3 sequence (DNA): TGTGCCAGCAGCCACTTACTAGCGGGGGAAGAGACCCAGTACTTC. Its protein product is CASSHLLAGEETQYF. The chain employs TRBV14 and TRBJ2-5; 11 bases line up with TRBD2. Germline trimming cut 3 bases from V and 3 bases from J; bases unmatched to any gene: 3. From germline, CDR1 is SGHDN and CDR2 FVKESK. The CDR3 runs 15 residues.